These T cell receptor beta chains were read from a single sample in a study of blood T cell repertoires in COVID-19. The repertoire was sequenced with immunoSEQ multiplex PCR; TCRdb's copy has only in-frame clones and lacks some. This table holds some 250,000 clones, approximately 88% found once. The sample was peripheral blood. Receptor source: a woman in her 30s with acute or convalescent COVID-19. The CDR3 runs from the conserved cysteine through the conserved F or W. The D gene is left open where the match is weak. The size of a clone is reported for some rows only, either as once, few or many, or as a class for expanded clones.

cdr3_length: 18; v_call: TRBV18; clone_size: .; d_call: .; j_call: TRBJ2-5; cdr3_nt: TGTGCCAGCTCACCACCCGGCCCTGGCGGGGCCCTAGGGGAGACCCAGTACTTC; cdr3_aa: CASSPPGPGGALGETQYF
cdr3_length: 15; v_call: TRBV5-8; clone_size: .; d_call: TRBD1; j_call: TRBJ2-7; cdr3_nt: TGTGCCAGCAGCACCTGGGACAGGGGGACCGACGAGCAGTACTTC; cdr3_aa: CASSTWDRGTDEQYF
cdr3_length: 16; v_call: TRBV4-2; clone_size: .; d_call: .; j_call: TRBJ1-3; cdr3_nt: TGTGCCAGCAGCCAAGCCCCAGTGGCGGCTGGAAACACCATATATTTT; cdr3_aa: CASSQAPVAAGNTIYF
cdr3_length: 14; v_call: TRBV2; clone_size: .; d_call: .; j_call: TRBJ1-6; cdr3_nt: TGTGCCAGCAGTGAAACACAGTATAATTCACCCCTCCACTTT; cdr3_aa: CASSETQYNSPLHF
cdr3_length: 14; v_call: TRBV6-5; clone_size: .; d_call: .; j_call: TRBJ1-3; cdr3_nt: TGTGCCAGCAGTTACTCGATGACAGGAAACACCATATATTTT; cdr3_aa: CASSYSMTGNTIYF
cdr3_length: 15; v_call: TRBV3-1/TRBV3-2; clone_size: once; d_call: TRBD1; j_call: TRBJ1-2; cdr3_nt: TGTGCCAGCAGCCAAGTAACAGGGGCGGACTATGGCTACACCTTC; cdr3_aa: CASSQVTGADYGYTF
cdr3_length: 19; v_call: TRBV5-1; clone_size: .; d_call: TRBD2; j_call: TRBJ2-2; cdr3_nt: TGCGCCAGCAGCTTTAACCCGGGACTAGCGGGAGGTGGCACCGGGGAGCTGTTTTTT; cdr3_aa: CASSFNPGLAGGGTGELFF
cdr3_length: 16; v_call: TRBV5-4; clone_size: .; d_call: TRBD2; j_call: TRBJ2-7; cdr3_nt: TGTGCCAGCAGCCCCGGACTAGCGGTGAGCTCCTACGAGCAGTACTTC; cdr3_aa: CASSPGLAVSSYEQYF
cdr3_length: 15; v_call: TRBV21-1; clone_size: .; d_call: .; j_call: TRBJ1-6; cdr3_nt: TGTGCCAGCAAGGGATCAGACAGTTATAATTCACCCCTCCACTTT; cdr3_aa: CASKGSDSYNSPLHF
cdr3_length: 14; v_call: TRBV7-2; clone_size: .; d_call: TRBD2; j_call: TRBJ2-5; cdr3_nt: TGTGCCAGCAGCCAGGGACTAGCGGGGGAGACCCAGTACTTC; cdr3_aa: CASSQGLAGETQYF